A single sample is the source of the 27 T cell receptor beta chains below, sequenced in a study of graft-versus-host responses after intestinal transplantation. This table comes from immunoSEQ multiplex PCR, and its TCRdb copy is limited to in-frame clones, with some not included. The sample shows thousands of clones, about 70% of them seen only once. Intraepithelial plus lamina propria lymphocytes were released by processing graft tissue. The sample consisted of ileum tissue, taken around 340 days after intestinal transplantation. The receptors were sampled from a human patient who received an intestinal transplant, so some T cells may come from the graft donor.

This chain connects TRBV19 to TRBJ2-1; the D is unclear. V was clipped by 5 bases and J by 0 bases, with 14 bases between them. Germline loops: CDR1 LNHDA, CDR2 SQIVND (reference sequence). The CDR3 extends over 16 amino acids. Here the CDR3 DNA reads TGTGCCAGTAGTTCTCGTCTCTCCCTCTCCTACAATGAGCAGTTCTTC. As protein: CASSSRLSLSYNEQFF.

This chain links TRBV11-2 with TRBJ2-7, with 8 nucleotides matching TRBD2. The V segment lost 2 bases and the J segment 3 bases; nucleotides outside the gene matches: 3. Germline V lookup: CDR1 SGHAT, CDR2 FQNNGV. The CDR3 has 14 residues. CDR3 protein: CASSLTSGLYEQYF. In nucleotides, the CDR3 is TGTGCCAGCAGCTTAACTAGCGGACTCTACGAGCAGTACTTC.

This chain connects TRBV21-1 to TRBJ2-1; the tabulated D call, TRBD2, remains unverified against the DNA. TRBV21-1 is described as a pseudogene. The CDR3 loop spans 14 amino acids. The CDR3 loop reads CASSKYPAHNEQFF. The DNA for the CDR3 is TGTGCCAGCAGCAAATACCCAGCGCACAATGAGCAGTTCTTC.

The chain employs TRBV29-1 and TRBJ2-7; 7 bases align to TRBD2. Per germline, CDR1 SQVTM and CDR2 ANQGSEA. The junction had 3 bases not matched to a gene; V was cut back by 4 bases and J by 0 bases. The CDR3 extends over 13 amino acids. The CDR3 bases are TGCAGCGTTGGGGGGGGTTACTCCTACGAGCAGTACTTC. This sequence encodes CSVGGGYSYEQYF.

This clone appeared a single time. The genes are TRBV20-1 and TRBJ2-5; 8 bases match TRBD2. CDR3 length equals 11 residues. Germline assignment: CDR1 DFQATT and CDR2 SNEGSKA (reference sequence). J lost 13 bases, V lost 5 bases, and 9 bases had no gene match. The CDR3 is CSAPGLGKRYF. The CDR3 nucleotides are TGCAGTGCTCCGGGACTAGGGAAACGGTACTTC.

CDR3 amino acids: CASSSGLRPNEQFF. Written as DNA, the CDR3 is TGTGCCAGCAGCTCGGGACTCCGTCCCAATGAGCAGTTCTTC. The V call is TRBV7-9, the J call TRBJ2-1, with D perhaps TRBD2 (6 bases). Trimming took 4 bases from V and 6 from J, leaving 13 bases between them. This CDR3 has 14 residues. Germline V gene sequence: CDR1 SEHNR, CDR2 FQNEAQ (reference sequence).

This rearrangement joins TRBV7-9 to TRBJ2-7, with D possibly matching TRBD2 (5 bases). CDR1 and CDR2 from the germline V gene are SEHNR and FQNEAQ (reference sequence). The CDR3 contains 15 residues. The ends were cut back, 5 bases at V and 3 bases at J, with 17 bases in the middle. The CDR3 DNA follows: TGTGCCAGCAGCCCCAAGGCGGGCGGGTTCTACGAGCAGTACTTC. Residues: CASSPKAGGFYEQYF.

This clone has just a few counts. Other DNA sequences in the sample encode the same CDR3. The chain carries TRBV5-1 and TRBJ1-1; D is undetermined. CDR1 SGHRS and CDR2 YFSETQ come from the germline V gene. Trimming removed 4 bases at V and 1 base at J, with 5 bases between. The CDR3 contains 12 residues. The CDR3 bases are TGCGCCAGCAGCGACTCGAACACTGAAGCTTTCTTT. Its translation: CASSDSNTEAFF. The full variable domain, with the rest looked up from reference TRBV5-1 and TRBJ1-1, is KAGVTQTPRYLIKTRGQQVTLSCSPISGHRSVSWYQQTPGQGLQFLFEYFSETQRNKGNFPGRFSGRQFSNSRSEMNVSTLELGDSALYLCASSDSNTEAFFGQGTRLTVV.

The genes are TRBV4-2 and TRBJ2-1, with 10 bases identical to TRBD2. The CDR3 is 16 amino acids. Unmatched junction bases numbered 5, after V lost 4 bases and J lost 2 bases. Germline V gene sequence: CDR1 LGHNA, CDR2 YNFKEQ. The CDR3 nucleotides are TGTGCCAGCAGCCTGCAACTAGCGGGGACCTACAATGAGCAGTTCTTC. It is translated as CASSLQLAGTYNEQFF.

The chain combines TRBV30 with TRBJ2-7; unclear D gene. This CDR3 has 13 residues. Trimming removed 2 bases from V and 3 bases from J, with 11 bases in between. Germline V CDR1 and CDR2: GTSNPN, SVGIG (reference sequence). CDR3 protein: CAWSWQAFYEQYF. The CDR3 nucleotides read TGTGCCTGGAGTTGGCAGGCCTTCTACGAGCAGTACTTC.

The gene calls are TRBV18 and TRBJ2-7, with D perhaps TRBD2 (6 bases). The V end was cut by 4 bases, the J end by 7 bases, with 14 bases between. Germline CDR1 and CDR2: KGHSH and LQKENI. This CDR3 has 13 amino acids. CDR3 sequence: CASSREAAGEQYF. CDR3 sequence (DNA): TGTGCCAGCTCACGGGAGGCGGCAGGGGAGCAGTACTTC.

The rearrangement links TRBV30 to TRBJ1-4; D remains unclear. The CDR3 covers 15 residues. The V gene lost 2 bases and the J gene lost 4 bases, with 14 bases spanning the gap. Per the germline V gene, CDR1 is GTSNPN and CDR2 is SVGIG (reference sequence). CDR3 coding DNA: TGTGCCTGGAGTCCCCTACTTACGTATAATGAAAAACTGTTTTTT. This codes for CAWSPLLTYNEKLFF.

The genes are TRBV30 and TRBJ2-7, with 11 bases identical to TRBD1. The CDR3 spans 14 residues. The ends lost 5 bases at V and 5 bases at J; junction bases unmatched: 8. The germline gives CDR1 GTSNPN, CDR2 SVGIG (reference sequence). The CDR3 region is CAWLQGQGVNEQYF. The CDR3 coding sequence is TGTGCCTGGTTGCAGGGACAGGGGGTGAACGAGCAGTACTTC.

This chain connects TRBV29-1 to TRBJ1-2, with D possibly being TRBD1 (5 bases). Germline lookup yields CDR1 SQVTM and CDR2 ANQGSEA. The CDR3 length is 13 residues. Trimming took 7 bases from V and 4 from J, leaving 16 bases between them. The CDR3, as DNA: TGCAGCGAGAAGGGGCCAGGCCTCTATGGCTACACCTTC. Encoded protein: CSEKGPGLYGYTF.

On this clone itself: Other DNA sequences within the sample encode an identical CDR3. This chain joins TRBV6-1 and TRBJ2-5, with TRBD1 as a possible D gene (5 bases). This CDR3 is built from 13 residues. Germline values: CDR1 MNHNS, CDR2 SASEGT. V shed 3 bases and J shed 6 bases, with 11 bases lying between them. The chain's CDR3 is CASSDRGLKTQYF. In nucleotides, the CDR3 is TGTGCCAGCAGTGATAGGGGTCTGAAGACCCAGTACTTC.

The rearrangement links TRBV6-1 to TRBJ2-5, with 7 bases matching TRBD2. The J call may be incorrect, as the DNA end agrees better with TRBJ2-7. The CDR3 runs 14 residues. CDR1 and CDR2 from the germline V gene are MNHNS and SASEGT. CDR3 in amino acids: CASRGGNGTYEQYF. As DNA, the CDR3 is TGTGCCAGCAGGGGAGGGAATGGTACCTACGAGCAGTACTTC.

The chain carries TRBV15 and TRBJ2-3; 9 bases align to TRBD2. From germline, CDR1 is LNHNV and CDR2 YYDKDF (reference sequence). This CDR3 is 16 amino acids long. V gave up 0 bases and J gave up 4 bases; unmatched junction bases: 5. The CDR3 loop is CATSRDAGGPADTQYF. For the CDR3, the DNA is TGTGCCACCAGCAGAGATGCGGGAGGGCCCGCAGATACGCAGTATTTT.

This sequence joins TRBV18 and TRBJ2-6, with 7 bases aligning to TRBD1. The germline CDR1 and CDR2 sequences are KGHSH and LQKENI. CDR3 length equals 19 residues. V lost 3 bases and J lost 0; bases outside the gene matches: 11. This CDR3 reads CASSPLPGQLSSGANVLTF. The CDR3 DNA reads as TGTGCCAGCTCACCGCTCCCGGGACAGTTAAGCTCTGGGGCCAACGTCCTGACTTTC.

The chain employs TRBV27 and TRBJ2-3, with 12 bases fitting TRBD2. Germline CDR1 and CDR2: MNHEY and SMNVEV (reference sequence). There are 17 residues in the CDR3. Trimming took 7 bases from V and 0 from J; bases not matched to a gene: 8. The CDR3 nucleotides are TGTGCCAGCATCATGACTAGCGGGGGTGCTAGCACAGATACGCAGTATTTT. Its translation: CASIMTSGGASTDTQYF.

The V gene is TRBV7-8, the J gene TRBJ2-2; TRBD2 aligns across 14 bases. Germline loops: CDR1 SGHVS, CDR2 FQNEAQ. This CDR3 spans 19 amino acids. Germline trimming cut 2 bases from V and 4 bases from J; bases unmatched to any gene: 9. The CDR3: CASSLLGLAGAAGTGELFF. CDR3 bases: TGTGCCAGCAGCTTATTGGGACTAGCGGGAGCCGCGGGCACCGGGGAGCTGTTTTTT.

This clone is medium-sized in the sample. The J gene is TRBJ2-6, the V gene TRBV7-8; D unresolved. This CDR3 is 15 amino acids long. V dropped 1 base and J dropped 4 bases, with 8 bases sitting between them. Germline values: CDR1 SGHVS, CDR2 FQNEAQ. For the CDR3, the DNA is TGTGCCAGCAGCTTAGGGGCTACCGGGGCCAACGTCCTGACTTTC. This codes for CASSLGATGANVLTF. Drawing the rest from reference TRBV7-8 and TRBJ2-6, the complete variable domain is GAGVSQSPRYKVAKRGQDVALRCDPISGHVSLFWYQQALGQGPEFLTYFQNEAQLDKSGLPSDRFFAERPEGSVSTLKIQRTQQEDSAVYLCASSLGATGANVLTFGAGSRLTVL.

J is TRBJ2-3 and V is TRBV7-4; 8 bases are a match to TRBD2. Trimming removed 2 bases from V and 5 bases from J; junction bases left unmatched: 0. Per the germline V gene, CDR1 is SGHVT and CDR2 is SQSDAQ. The CDR3 spans 13 residues. CDR3 sequence reads: CASSLSGGDTQYF. CDR3 DNA: TGTGCCAGCAGCTTAAGCGGGGGAGATACGCAGTATTTT.

The rearrangement links TRBV6-6 to TRBJ2-7, with TRBD1 identical over 10 bases. With 1 base clipped from V and 6 bases from J, the junction kept 3 bases outside the gene matches. This CDR3 is built from 14 residues. Germline-derived CDR1 and CDR2 are MNHNY and SVGAGI (reference sequence). The CDR3 here is CASSYLDRGPEQYF. Here the CDR3 DNA reads TGTGCCAGCAGTTACTTAGACAGGGGGCCCGAGCAGTACTTC.

The gene calls are TRBV5-1 and TRBJ2-7, with TRBD1 matching over 8 bases. Trimming removed 3 bases from V and 3 bases from J; junction bases left unmatched: 5. The CDR3 covers 14 residues. Germline V gives CDR1 SGHRS, CDR2 YFSETQ. The CDR3 reads CASSSGQGFYEQYF. As DNA, the CDR3 is TGCGCCAGCAGCTCCGGACAGGGTTTCTACGAGCAGTACTTC.

The CDR3 sequence: CASRTSGGGTGELFF. In DNA, the CDR3 is TGTGCCAGCAGAACTAGCGGGGGCGGCACCGGGGAGCTGTTTTTT. The chain recombines TRBV27 with TRBJ2-2; 11 bases map to TRBD2. The junction had 4 bases not matched to a gene; V was cut back by 6 bases and J by 4 bases. Germline V gene sequence: CDR1 MNHEY, CDR2 SMNVEV (reference sequence). This CDR3 spans 15 amino acids.

The chain recombines TRBV5-1 with TRBJ2-7, with TRBD1 as a possible D gene (6 bases). CDR1 and CDR2 (germline): SGHRS, YFSETQ. Trimming took 1 base from V and 7 from J, leaving 24 bases between them. The length of the CDR3 is 17 residues. The CDR3 bases are TGCGCCAGCAGCTTGATCCCCACAGGGACCAGGGTGGGAGAGCAGTACTTC. Translated, it gives CASSLIPTGTRVGEQYF.

The chain links TRBV27 to TRBJ2-1; TRBD2 matches 11 bases. Germline loops: CDR1 MNHEY, CDR2 SMNVEV (reference sequence). This CDR3 spans 15 amino acids. V trimming: 6 bases; J trimming: 16 bases; junction bases outside the gene matches: 17. The CDR3 DNA follows: TGTGCCAGCAGCCCCATAGCGGGAGGGGCGCCCGGGCTATTCTTC. Its translation is CASSPIAGGAPGLFF.